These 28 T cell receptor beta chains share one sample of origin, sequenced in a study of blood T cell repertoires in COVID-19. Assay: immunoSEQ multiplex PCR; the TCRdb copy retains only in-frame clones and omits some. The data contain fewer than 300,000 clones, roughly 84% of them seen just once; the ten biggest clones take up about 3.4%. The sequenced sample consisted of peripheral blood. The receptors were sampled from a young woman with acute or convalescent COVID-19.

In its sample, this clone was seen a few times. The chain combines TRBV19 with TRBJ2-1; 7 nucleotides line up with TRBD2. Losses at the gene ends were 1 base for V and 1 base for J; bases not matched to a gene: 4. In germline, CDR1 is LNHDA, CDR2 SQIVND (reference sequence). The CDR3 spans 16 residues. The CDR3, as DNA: TGTGCCAGTAGTATAGCCGACGGGAGGTCCTACAATGAGCAGTTCTTC. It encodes CASSIADGRSYNEQFF.

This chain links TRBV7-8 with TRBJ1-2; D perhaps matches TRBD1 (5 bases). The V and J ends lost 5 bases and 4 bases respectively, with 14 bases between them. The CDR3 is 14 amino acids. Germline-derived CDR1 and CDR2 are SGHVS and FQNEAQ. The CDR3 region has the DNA TGTGCCAGCAGCCGGGAAGGGACTGGCTATGGCTACACCTTC. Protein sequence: CASSREGTGYGYTF. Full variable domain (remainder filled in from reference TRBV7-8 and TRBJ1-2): GAGVSQSPRYKVAKRGQDVALRCDPISGHVSLFWYQQALGQGPEFLTYFQNEAQLDKSGLPSDRFFAERPEGSVSTLKIQRTQQEDSAVYLCASSREGTGYGYTFGSGTRLTVV.

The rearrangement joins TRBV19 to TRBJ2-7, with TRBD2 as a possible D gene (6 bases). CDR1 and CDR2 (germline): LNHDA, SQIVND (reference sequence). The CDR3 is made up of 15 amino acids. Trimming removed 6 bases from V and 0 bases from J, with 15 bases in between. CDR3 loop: CASSSRDSSSYEQYF. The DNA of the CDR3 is TGTGCCAGTAGCAGCCGGGACTCCAGCTCCTACGAGCAGTACTTC.

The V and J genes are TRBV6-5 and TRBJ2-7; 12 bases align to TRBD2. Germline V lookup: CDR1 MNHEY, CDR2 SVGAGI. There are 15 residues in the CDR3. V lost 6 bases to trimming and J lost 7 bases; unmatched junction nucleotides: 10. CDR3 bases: TGTGCCAGCAGGGCCCTAGCGGGAGGGCCGAGGGAGCAGTACTTC. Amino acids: CASRALAGGPREQYF.

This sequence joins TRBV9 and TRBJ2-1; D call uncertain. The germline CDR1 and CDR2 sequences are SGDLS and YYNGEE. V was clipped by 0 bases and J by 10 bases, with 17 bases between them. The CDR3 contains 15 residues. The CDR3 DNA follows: TGTGCCAGCAGCGTAGCCTTATCACCCCGCGTCGAGCAGTTCTTC. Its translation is CASSVALSPRVEQFF.

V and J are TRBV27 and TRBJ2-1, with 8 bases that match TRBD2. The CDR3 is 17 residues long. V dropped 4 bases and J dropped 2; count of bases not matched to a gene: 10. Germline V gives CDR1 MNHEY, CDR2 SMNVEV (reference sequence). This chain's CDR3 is CASSSRGRPHPYNEQFF. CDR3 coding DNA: TGTGCCAGCAGTTCTCGCGGGAGGCCCCACCCCTACAATGAGCAGTTCTTC.

The CDR3 loop reads CASSLIGGRGDNEKLFF. The CDR3 nucleotides read TGTGCCAGCAGCTTGATCGGGGGGCGAGGGGATAATGAAAAACTGTTTTTT. V is TRBV5-6 and J is TRBJ1-4; possibly TRBD1 for D (6 bases). The CDR3 is made up of 17 amino acids. Germline V CDR1 and CDR2: SGHDT, YYEEEE. V lost 1 base to trimming and J lost 4 bases, with 17 bases between them.

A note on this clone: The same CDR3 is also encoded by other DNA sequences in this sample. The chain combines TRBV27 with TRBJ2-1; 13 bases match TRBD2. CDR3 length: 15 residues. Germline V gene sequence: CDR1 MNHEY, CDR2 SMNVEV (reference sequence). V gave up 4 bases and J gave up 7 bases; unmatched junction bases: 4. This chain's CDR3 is CASSSGTSGKNEQFF. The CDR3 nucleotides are TGTGCCAGCAGTTCCGGGACTAGCGGGAAAAATGAGCAGTTCTTC.

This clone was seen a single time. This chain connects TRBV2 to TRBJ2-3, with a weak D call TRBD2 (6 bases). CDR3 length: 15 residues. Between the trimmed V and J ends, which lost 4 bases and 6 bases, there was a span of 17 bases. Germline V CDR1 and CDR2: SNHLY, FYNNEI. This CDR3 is CASSVQRVPGDTQYF. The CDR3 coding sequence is TGTGCCAGCAGTGTCCAGCGGGTTCCCGGGGATACGCAGTATTTT.

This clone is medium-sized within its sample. CDR3 amino acids: CASRGNRGAESYEQYF. CDR3 nucleotides: TGTGCCAGCAGAGGCAATCGGGGGGCGGAGTCCTACGAGCAGTACTTC. The chain has TRBV7-8 and TRBJ2-7, with D perhaps TRBD2 (7 bases). The CDR3 loop spans 16 amino acids. V was trimmed by 6 bases and J by 1 base, leaving 19 bases between them. The germline gives CDR1 SGHVS, CDR2 FQNEAQ.

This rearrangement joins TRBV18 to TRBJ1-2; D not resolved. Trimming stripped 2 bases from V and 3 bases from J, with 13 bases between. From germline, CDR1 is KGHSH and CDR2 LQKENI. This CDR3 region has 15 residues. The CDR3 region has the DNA TGTGCCAGCTCACCAGAGTCTTCGCCCTACTATGGCTACACCTTC. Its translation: CASSPESSPYYGYTF. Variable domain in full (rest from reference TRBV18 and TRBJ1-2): NAGVMQNPRHLVRRRGQEARLRCSPMKGHSHVYWYRQLPEEGLKFMVYLQKENIIDESGMPKERFSAEFPKEGPSILRIQQVVRGDSAAYFCASSPESSPYYGYTFGSGTRLTVV.

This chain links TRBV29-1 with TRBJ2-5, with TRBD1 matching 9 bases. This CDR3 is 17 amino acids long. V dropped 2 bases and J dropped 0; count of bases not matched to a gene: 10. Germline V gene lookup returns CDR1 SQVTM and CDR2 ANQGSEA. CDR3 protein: CSVERGQGISYQETQYF. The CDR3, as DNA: TGCAGCGTTGAAAGGGGACAGGGTATTTCGTACCAAGAGACCCAGTACTTC.

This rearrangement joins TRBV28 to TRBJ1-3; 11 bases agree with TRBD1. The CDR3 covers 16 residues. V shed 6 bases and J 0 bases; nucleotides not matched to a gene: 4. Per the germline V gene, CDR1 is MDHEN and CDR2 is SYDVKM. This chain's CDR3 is CASSYGTGGSGNTIYF. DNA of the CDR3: TGTGCCAGCAGCTACGGGACAGGGGGCTCTGGAAACACCATATATTTT.

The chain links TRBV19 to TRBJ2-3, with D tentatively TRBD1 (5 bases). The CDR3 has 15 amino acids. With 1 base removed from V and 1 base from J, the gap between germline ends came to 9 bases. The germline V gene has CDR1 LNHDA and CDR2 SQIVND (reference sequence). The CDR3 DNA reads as TGTGCCAGTAGTATAGGGTTCAGGGGCACAGATACGCAGTATTTT. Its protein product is CASSIGFRGTDTQYF.

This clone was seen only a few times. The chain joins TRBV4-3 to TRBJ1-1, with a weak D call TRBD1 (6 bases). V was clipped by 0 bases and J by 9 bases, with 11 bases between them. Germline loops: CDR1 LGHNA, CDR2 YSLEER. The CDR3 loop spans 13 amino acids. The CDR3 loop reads CASSQDRGGKAFF. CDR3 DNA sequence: TGCGCCAGCAGCCAAGACAGAGGGGGTAAAGCTTTCTTT.

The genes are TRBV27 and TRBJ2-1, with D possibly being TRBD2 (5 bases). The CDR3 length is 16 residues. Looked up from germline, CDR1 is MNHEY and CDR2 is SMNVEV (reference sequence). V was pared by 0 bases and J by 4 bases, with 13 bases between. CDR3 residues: CASSLSIAGDYNEQFF. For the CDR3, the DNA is TGTGCCAGCAGTTTATCGATCGCGGGCGATTACAATGAGCAGTTCTTC.

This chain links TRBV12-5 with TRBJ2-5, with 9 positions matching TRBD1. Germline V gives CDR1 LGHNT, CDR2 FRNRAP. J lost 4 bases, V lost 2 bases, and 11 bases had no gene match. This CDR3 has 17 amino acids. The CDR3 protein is CASGLTGQGLLLETQYF. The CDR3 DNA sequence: TGTGCTAGTGGTTTGACGGGACAGGGATTATTGCTAGAGACCCAGTACTTC.

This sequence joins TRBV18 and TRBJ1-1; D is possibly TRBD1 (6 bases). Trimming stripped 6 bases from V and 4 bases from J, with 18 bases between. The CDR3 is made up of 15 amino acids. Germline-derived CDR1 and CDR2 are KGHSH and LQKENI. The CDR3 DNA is TGTGCCAGCTCCCCGATAAAAACAGGGTCCACTGAAGCTTTCTTT. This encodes CASSPIKTGSTEAFF.

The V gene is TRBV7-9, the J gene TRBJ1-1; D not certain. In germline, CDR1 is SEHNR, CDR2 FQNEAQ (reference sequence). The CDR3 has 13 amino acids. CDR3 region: CPRVYTTNTEAFF. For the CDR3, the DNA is TGTCCGCGGGTGTACACAACGAACACTGAAGCTTTCTTT.

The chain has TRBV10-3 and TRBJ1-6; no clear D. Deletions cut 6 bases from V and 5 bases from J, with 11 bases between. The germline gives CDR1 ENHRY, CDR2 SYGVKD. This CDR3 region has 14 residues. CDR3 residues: CAIRPGFDNSPLHF. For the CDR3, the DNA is TGTGCCATCAGGCCGGGTTTCGATAATTCACCCCTCCACTTT.

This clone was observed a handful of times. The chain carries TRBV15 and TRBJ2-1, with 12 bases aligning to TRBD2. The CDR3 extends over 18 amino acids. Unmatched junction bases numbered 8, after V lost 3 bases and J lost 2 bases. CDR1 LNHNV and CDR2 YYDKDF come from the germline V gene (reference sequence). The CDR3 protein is CATSRSDGLAGPYNEQFF. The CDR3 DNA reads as TGTGCCACCAGCAGGAGCGACGGACTAGCGGGGCCCTACAATGAGCAGTTCTTC.

CDR3 region: CASNSGSFTPSGANVLTF. As DNA, the CDR3 is TGTGCCAGTAATTCCGGGAGCTTCACCCCCTCTGGGGCCAACGTCCTGACTTTC. The J gene is TRBJ2-6, the V gene TRBV19; TRBD2 is a possible D gene (6 bases). CDR3 length equals 18 residues. Germline CDR1 reads LNHDA; CDR2 reads SQIVND (reference sequence). Trimming left V 7 bases short and J 0 bases short, with 19 bases between.

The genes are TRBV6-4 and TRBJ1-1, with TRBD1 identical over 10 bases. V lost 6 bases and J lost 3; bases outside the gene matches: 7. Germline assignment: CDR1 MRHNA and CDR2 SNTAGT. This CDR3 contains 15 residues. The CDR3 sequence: CASRRQGARDTEAFF. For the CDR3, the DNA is TGTGCCAGCAGAAGACAGGGGGCGCGGGACACTGAAGCTTTCTTT.

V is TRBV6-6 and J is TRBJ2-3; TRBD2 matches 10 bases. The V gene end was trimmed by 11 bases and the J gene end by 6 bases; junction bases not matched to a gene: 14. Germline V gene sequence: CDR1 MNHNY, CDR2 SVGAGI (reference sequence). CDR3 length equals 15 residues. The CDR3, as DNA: TGTGCCGGAGGAGACGGGCTAGCGGGAGCCGATACGCAGTATTTT. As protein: CAGGDGLAGADTQYF.

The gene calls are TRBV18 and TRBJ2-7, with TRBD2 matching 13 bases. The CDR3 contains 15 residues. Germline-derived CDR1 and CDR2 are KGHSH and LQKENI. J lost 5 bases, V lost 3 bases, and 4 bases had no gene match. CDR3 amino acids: CASSPGTSGKNEQYF. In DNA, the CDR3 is TGTGCCAGCTCACCTGGGACTAGCGGGAAAAACGAGCAGTACTTC.

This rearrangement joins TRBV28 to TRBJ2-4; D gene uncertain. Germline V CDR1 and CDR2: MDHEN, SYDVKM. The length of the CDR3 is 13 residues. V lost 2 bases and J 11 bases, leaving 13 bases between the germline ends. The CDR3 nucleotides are TGTGCCAGCAGTTTAGGTATGAGTGTCCTTCAGTACTTC. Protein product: CASSLGMSVLQYF.

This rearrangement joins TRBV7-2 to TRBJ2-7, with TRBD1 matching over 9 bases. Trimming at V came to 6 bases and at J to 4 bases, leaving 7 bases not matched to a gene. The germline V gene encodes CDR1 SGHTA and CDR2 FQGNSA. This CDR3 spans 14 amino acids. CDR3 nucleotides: TGTGCCAGCAGATTCGGACAGGGGCGTTACGAGCAGTACTTC. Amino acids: CASRFGQGRYEQYF.

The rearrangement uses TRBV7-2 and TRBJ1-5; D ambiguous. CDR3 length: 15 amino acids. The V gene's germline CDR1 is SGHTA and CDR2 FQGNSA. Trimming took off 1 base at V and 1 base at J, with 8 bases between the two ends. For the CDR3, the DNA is TGTGCCAGCAGCTTAGTAGCTGGGAGCAATCAGCCCCAGCATTTT. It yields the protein CASSLVAGSNQPQHF.